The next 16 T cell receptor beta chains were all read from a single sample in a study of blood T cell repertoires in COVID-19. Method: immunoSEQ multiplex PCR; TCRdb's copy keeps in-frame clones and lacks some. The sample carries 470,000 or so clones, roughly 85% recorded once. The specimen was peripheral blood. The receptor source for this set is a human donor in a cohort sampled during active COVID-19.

CDR3 residues: CSASEGGYGYTF. The CDR3 DNA sequence: TGCAGTGCTAGTGAGGGAGGCTATGGCTACACCTTC. V usage is TRBV20-1 and J usage is TRBJ1-2, with no clear D. V lost 3 bases, J lost 4 bases, and 9 bases lay in between. The germline V gene has CDR1 DFQATT and CDR2 SNEGSKA (reference sequence). This CDR3 is built from 12 residues.

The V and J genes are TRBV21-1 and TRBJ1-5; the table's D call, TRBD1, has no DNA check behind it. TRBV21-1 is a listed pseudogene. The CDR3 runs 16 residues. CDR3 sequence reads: CASSFGTERHNQPQHF. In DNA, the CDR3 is TGTGCCAGCAGCTTCGGGACAGAGCGCCACAATCAGCCCCAGCATTTT.

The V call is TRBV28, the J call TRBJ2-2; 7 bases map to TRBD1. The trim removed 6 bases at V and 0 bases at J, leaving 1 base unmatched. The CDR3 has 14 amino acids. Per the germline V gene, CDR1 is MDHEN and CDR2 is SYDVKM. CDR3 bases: TGTGCCAGCAGAGGACAGGCGAACACCGGGGAGCTGTTTTTT. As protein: CASRGQANTGELFF.

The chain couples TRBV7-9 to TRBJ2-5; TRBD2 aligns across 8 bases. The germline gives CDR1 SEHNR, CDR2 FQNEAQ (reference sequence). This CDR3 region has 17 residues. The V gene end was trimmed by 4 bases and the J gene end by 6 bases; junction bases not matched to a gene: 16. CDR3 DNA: TGTGCCAGCAGCTCCGACAAGGGGAGCGGGAGTGGAAAGACCCAGTACTTC. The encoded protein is CASSSDKGSGSGKTQYF.

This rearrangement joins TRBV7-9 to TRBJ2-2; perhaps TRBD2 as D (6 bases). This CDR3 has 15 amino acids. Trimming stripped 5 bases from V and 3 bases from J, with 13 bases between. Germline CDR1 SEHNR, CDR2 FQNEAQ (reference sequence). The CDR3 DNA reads TGTGCCAGCAGCCCCTTGGGGGGTGACACCGGGGAGCTGTTTTTT. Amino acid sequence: CASSPLGGDTGELFF.

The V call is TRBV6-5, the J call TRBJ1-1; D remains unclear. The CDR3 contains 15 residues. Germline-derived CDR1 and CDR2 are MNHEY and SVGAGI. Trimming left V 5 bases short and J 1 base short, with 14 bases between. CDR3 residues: CASSTGVRRNTEAFF. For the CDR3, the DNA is TGTGCCAGCAGTACCGGGGTCCGGAGGAACACTGAAGCTTTCTTT.

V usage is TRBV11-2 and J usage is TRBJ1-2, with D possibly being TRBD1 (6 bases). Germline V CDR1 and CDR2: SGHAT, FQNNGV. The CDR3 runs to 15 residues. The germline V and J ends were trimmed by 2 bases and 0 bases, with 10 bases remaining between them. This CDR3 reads CASSLRDKTNYGYTF. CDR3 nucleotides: TGTGCCAGCAGCTTAAGGGACAAAACTAACTATGGCTACACCTTC.

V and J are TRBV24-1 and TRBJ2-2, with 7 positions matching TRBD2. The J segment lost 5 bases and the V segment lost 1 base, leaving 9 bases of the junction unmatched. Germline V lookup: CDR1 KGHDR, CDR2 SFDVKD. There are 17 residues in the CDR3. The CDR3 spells CATSDFRTSGRTGELFF. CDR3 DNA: TGTGCCACCAGTGATTTCCGGACCTCCGGGAGGACCGGGGAGCTGTTTTTT.

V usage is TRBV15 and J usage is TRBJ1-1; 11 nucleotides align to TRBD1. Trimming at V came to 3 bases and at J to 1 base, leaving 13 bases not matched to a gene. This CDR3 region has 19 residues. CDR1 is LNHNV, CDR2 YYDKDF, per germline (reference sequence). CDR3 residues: CATSRFTGTGGSWNTEAFF. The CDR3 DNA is TGTGCCACCAGCAGGTTTACCGGGACAGGGGGATCATGGAACACTGAAGCTTTCTTT.

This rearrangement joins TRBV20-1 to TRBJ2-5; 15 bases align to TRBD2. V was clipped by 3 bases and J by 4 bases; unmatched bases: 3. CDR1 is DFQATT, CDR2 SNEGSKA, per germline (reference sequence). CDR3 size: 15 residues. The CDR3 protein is CSASGGLAGGETQYF. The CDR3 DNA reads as TGCAGTGCTAGTGGGGGACTAGCGGGAGGAGAGACCCAGTACTTC.

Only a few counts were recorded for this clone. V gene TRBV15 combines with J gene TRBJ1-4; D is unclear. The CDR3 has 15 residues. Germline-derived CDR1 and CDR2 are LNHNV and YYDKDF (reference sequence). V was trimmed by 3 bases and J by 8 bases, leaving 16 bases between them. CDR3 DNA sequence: TGTGCCACCAGCAGGCTGACGGGGATGGTGGAAAAACTGTTTTTT. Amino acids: CATSRLTGMVEKLFF. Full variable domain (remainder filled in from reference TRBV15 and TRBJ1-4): DAMVIQNPRYQVTQFGKPVTLSCSQTLNHNVMYWYQQKSSQAPKLLFHYYDKDFNNEADTPDNFQSRRPNTSFCFLDIRSPGLGDTAMYLCATSRLTGMVEKLFFGSGTQLSVL.

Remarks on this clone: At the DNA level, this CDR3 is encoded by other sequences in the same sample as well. CDR3: CASSQGQANQPQHF. CDR3 coding DNA: TGTGCCAGCAGCCAAGGACAGGCGAATCAGCCCCAGCATTTT. The chain is built from TRBV3-1 (or the pseudogene TRBV3-2) and TRBJ1-5; D might be TRBD1 (6 bases). Germline assignment: CDR1 LGHDT and CDR2 YNNKEL (reference sequence). CDR3 length equals 14 residues. Trimming removed 1 base at V and 4 bases at J, with 8 bases between.

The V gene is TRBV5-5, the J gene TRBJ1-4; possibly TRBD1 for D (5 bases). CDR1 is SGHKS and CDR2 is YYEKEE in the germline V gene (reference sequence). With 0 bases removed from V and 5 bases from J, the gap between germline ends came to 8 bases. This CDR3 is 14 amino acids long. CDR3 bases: TGTGCCAGCAGCTTGGGACAGTTGAATGAAAAACTGTTTTTT. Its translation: CASSLGQLNEKLFF.

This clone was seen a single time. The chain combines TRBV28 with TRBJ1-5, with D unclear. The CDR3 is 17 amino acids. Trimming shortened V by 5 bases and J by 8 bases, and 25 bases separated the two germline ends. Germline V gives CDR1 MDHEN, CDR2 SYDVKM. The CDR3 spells CASSPVAPPGKKEPQHF. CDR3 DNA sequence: TGTGCCAGCAGTCCCGTAGCACCGCCCGGAAAGAAAGAGCCCCAGCATTTT.

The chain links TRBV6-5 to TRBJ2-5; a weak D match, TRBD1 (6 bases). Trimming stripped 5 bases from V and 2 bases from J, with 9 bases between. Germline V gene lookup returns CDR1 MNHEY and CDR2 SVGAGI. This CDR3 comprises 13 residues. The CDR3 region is CASSTGTQETQYF. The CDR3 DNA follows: TGTGCCAGCAGTACCGGGACACAAGAGACCCAGTACTTC.

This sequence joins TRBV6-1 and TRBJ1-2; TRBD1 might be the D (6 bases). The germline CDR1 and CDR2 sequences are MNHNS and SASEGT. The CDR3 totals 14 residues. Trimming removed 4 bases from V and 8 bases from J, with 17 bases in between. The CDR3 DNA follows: TGTGCCAGCAGTGCGGAGGGGGGGGAGACGGGCTACACCTTC. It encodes CASSAEGGETGYTF.